What follows describes a single TCR beta chain. Its antigen is still unknown. V was clipped by 5 bases and J by 5 bases, with 22 bases between them. The CDR3 is 16 residues long. Germline CDR1 LNHDA, CDR2 SQIVND (reference sequence). This entry is derived from a study of Ad26.COV2.S vaccination and SARS-CoV-2 variants. Whole-study findings and limits: Placebo recipients showed lower spike-specific TCR breadth than vaccinees.

Described treatment: roughly 20 received Ad26.COV2.S at low or high dose, single or two shots; about 5 received placebo; per-sample allocation not given. The samples date from day 63 after the first vaccine or placebo injection. At a Boston site, the person donating was an adult of 18-55 years. Assay: immunoSEQ multiplex PCR; the TCRdb copy retains only in-frame clones and omits some. The sample consists of about 350,000 clones, around 87% of them appearing once. This rearrangement joins TRBV19 to TRBJ2-7, with a weak D call TRBD1 (7 bases). The clonotype comes from a person aged 18-65 years who received the Ad26.COV2.S COVID-19 vaccine or a placebo. The material sequenced was peripheral blood, taken in a trial of Ad26.COV2.S vaccine versus placebo. As DNA, the CDR3 is TGTGCCAGTAGTGCTCCGGGACAGCTCTGGGGGGACGAGCAGTACTTC. It specifies CASSAPGQLWGDEQYF.